These 18 T cell receptor beta chains came from one sample sequenced in a study of blood T cells in healthy people across ages. Primers used in a second PCR of roughly 6 to 12 cycles were a sample-barcoded 5' primer and a J-beta primer mix. TCRdb independently ran MiXCR on the 5' RACE reads; one entry per CDR3 protein. Seen here are about 830,000 distinct CDR3 sequences, over 45% observed once, and the top ten hold about 20%. The sequenced sample was blood. All receptors derive from a man between 25 and 39 years old in good health.

This clonotype occurred a few times. The chain links TRBV6-2 or TRBV6-3 to TRBJ2-4; 10 bases fit TRBD2. The end of the DNA fits TRBJ2-7 better, so the J call may be wrong. The CDR3 runs to 17 residues. Germline assignment: CDR1 MNHEY and CDR2 SVGEGT. The CDR3 is CASRPIPGLAPTYEQYF. The CDR3 DNA reads TGTGCCAGCAGACCAATACCGGGACTAGCGCCGACCTACGAGCAGTACTTC.

This clonotype was counted a few times. This chain links TRBV6-2 or TRBV6-3 with TRBJ2-5; the D gene is possibly TRBD1 (6 bases). V was cut by 7 bases and J by 1 base, with 19 bases left in between. The CDR3 extends over 16 amino acids. Germline CDR1 MNHEY, CDR2 SVGEGT. CDR3 region: CASTRQDWAPQETQYF. In DNA form, the CDR3 reads TGTGCCAGCACCCGACAGGATTGGGCCCCCCAAGAGACCCAGTACTTC.

V is TRBV20-1 and J is TRBJ2-1, with 8 nucleotides matching TRBD2. The DNA end lines up better with TRBJ2-7; the J call may be wrong. There are 14 residues in the CDR3. CDR1 and CDR2 from the germline V gene are DFQATT and SNEGSKA (reference sequence). CDR3 coding DNA: TGCAGTGCTAACAGCGGGAGTATGGACAATGAGCAGTACTTC. The encoded protein is CSANSGSMDNEQYF.

The V and J genes are TRBV28 and TRBJ2-7; D might be TRBD1 (6 bases). Trimming cost V 4 bases and J 3 bases, with 16 bases left between them. Germline loops: CDR1 MDHEN, CDR2 SYDVKM. The CDR3 contains 15 residues. This chain's CDR3 is CASSSQGSPNYEQYF. CDR3 nucleotide sequence: TGTGCCAGCAGTTCACAGGGTTCTCCAAACTACGAGCAGTACTTC.

The V call is TRBV3-1, the J call TRBJ2-7; possibly TRBD2 for D (5 bases). This CDR3 has 15 residues. Germline CDR1 reads LGHDT; CDR2 reads YNNKEL (reference sequence). Trimming removed 0 bases at V and 1 base at J, with 10 bases between. CDR3 DNA: TGTGCCAGCAGCCAAGATCCAAGGACTTCCTACGAGCAGTACTTC. Translating gives CASSQDPRTSYEQYF.

This clonotype was seen a single time. The chain joins TRBV7-9 to TRBJ2-1; D uncertain. The end of the DNA aligns better with TRBJ2-7, so the J call may be wrong. The length of the CDR3 is 14 residues. Germline-derived CDR1 and CDR2 are SEHNR and FQNEAQ (reference sequence). The CDR3 here is CASSPPPGHNEQYF. The CDR3 coding sequence is TGTGCCAGCAGCCCCCCACCGGGCCACAATGAGCAGTACTTC.

The rearrangement links TRBV20-1 to TRBJ1-2, with a tentative D call TRBD1 (5 bases). V was cut by 0 bases and J by 8 bases, with 16 bases left in between. Germline lookup yields CDR1 DFQATT and CDR2 SNEGSKA (reference sequence). The CDR3 sequence is 14 residues long. The CDR3 DNA follows: TGCAGTGCTAGAGACGCAGGGACCGTCAGGGGCTACACCTTC. Translated: CSARDAGTVRGYTF.

This clonotype was counted a few times. V gene TRBV12-3 or TRBV12-4 combines with J gene TRBJ2-5, with TRBD1 matching 11 bases. J was trimmed by 2 bases and V by 5 bases; bases with no gene match: 7. CDR3 size: 16 residues. CDR3 residues: CASSRDRGKGQETQYF. DNA of the CDR3: TGTGCCAGCAGTCGGGACAGGGGGAAGGGACAAGAGACCCAGTACTTC.

In this sample, this clonotype turned up a few times. The chain joins TRBV7-2 to TRBJ1-2; D unresolved. The ends were cut back, 1 base at V and 8 bases at J, with 11 bases in the middle. Germline loops: CDR1 SGHTA, CDR2 FQGNSA. This CDR3 has 13 residues. CDR3 sequence: CASSLVDPYGYTF. CDR3 DNA sequence: TGTGCCAGCAGCTTAGTCGACCCCTACGGCTACACCTTC.

This clonotype was counted many times. CDR3 residues: CSASYRGTGTQYF. CDR3 sequence (DNA): TGCAGTGCTAGCTATCGGGGGACTGGGACCCAGTACTTC. The chain has TRBV20-1 and TRBJ2-5; a weak D match, TRBD2 (6 bases). Germline-derived CDR1 and CDR2 are DFQATT and SNEGSKA (reference sequence). The CDR3 is 13 residues long. V was cut by 3 bases and J by 7 bases, with 15 bases left in between.

The chain links TRBV20-1 to TRBJ1-1; D not resolved. The CDR3 contains 13 residues. Germline CDR1 is DFQATT and CDR2 is SNEGSKA (reference sequence). Deletions cut 1 base from V and 0 bases from J, with 6 bases between. The DNA for the CDR3 is TGCAGTGCTAGAGGGGAGTTGAACACTGAAGCTTTCTTT. This encodes CSARGELNTEAFF.

The chain carries TRBV4-2 and TRBJ1-2; no clear D gene. V gave up 4 bases and J gave up 4 bases, with 13 bases separating them. CDR1 and CDR2 from the germline V gene are LGHNA and YNFKEQ. This CDR3 comprises 14 residues. This chain's CDR3 is CASSPLGNSYGYTF. The CDR3 nucleotides read TGTGCCAGCAGCCCTTTAGGGAACAGCTATGGCTACACCTTC.

The chain links TRBV20-1 to TRBJ1-5; no reliable D call. The CDR3 is 12 amino acids. V was clipped by 3 bases and J by 4 bases, with 7 bases between them. CDR1 and CDR2 from the germline V gene are DFQATT and SNEGSKA (reference sequence). For the CDR3, the DNA is TGCAGTGCTAGGTGGCAGAATCAGCCCCAGCATTTT. This translates into CSARWQNQPQHF.

This chain joins TRBV6-5 and TRBJ2-3; unclear D gene. The V end was cut by 7 bases, the J end by 1 base, with 9 bases between. CDR1 and CDR2 (germline): MNHEY, SVGAGI. The CDR3 totals 13 residues. The CDR3 nucleotides are TGTGCCAGCAAAAGCCAGGGCACAGATACGCAGTATTTT. It codes for CASKSQGTDTQYF.

The chain is built from TRBV19 and TRBJ1-2; TRBD1 matches 7 bases. There are 13 residues in the CDR3. V gave up 10 bases and J gave up 2 bases; unmatched junction bases: 7. The V gene's germline CDR1 is LNHDA and CDR2 SQIVND (reference sequence). The CDR3 DNA sequence: TGTGCCACCACGGGACAGACCAACTATGGCTACACCTTC. As protein: CATTGQTNYGYTF.

V and J are TRBV4-3 and TRBJ2-1, with 9 nucleotides matching TRBD2. V shed 0 bases and J 13 bases; nucleotides not matched to a gene: 16. The CDR3 loop spans 17 amino acids. Germline assignment: CDR1 LGHNA and CDR2 YSLEER. The CDR3 nucleotides are TGCGCCAGCAGCCAAGACCAGGGCGGGAGGGCCATTTTGGACCAGTTCTTC. This sequence encodes CASSQDQGGRAILDQFF.

The V and J genes are TRBV7-2 and TRBJ1-2; D is perhaps TRBD1 (5 bases). The V and J ends lost 3 bases and 3 bases respectively, with 20 bases between them. CDR1 and CDR2 from the germline V gene are SGHTA and FQGNSA. The CDR3 contains 17 residues. The CDR3 DNA reads as TGTGCCAGCAGCTTCAGGGCAGGGTTTCCCGGGTACTATGGCTACACCTTC. It encodes CASSFRAGFPGYYGYTF.

This chain links TRBV21-1 with TRBJ1-1. TRBV21-1 is a listed pseudogene. The CDR3 has 18 amino acids. The CDR3 sequence is CASSKEREKTRRDTEAFF. As DNA, the CDR3 is TGTGCCAGCAGCAAAGAAAGAGAGAAGACACGACGGGACACTGAAGCTTTCTTT.